The next 15 T cell receptor beta chains were all read from a single sample in a study of OX40 agonist ivuxolimab in advanced cancers. Sequenced by immunoSEQ multiplex PCR; TCRdb stores in-frame clones only, minus some. Among over 55,000 clones, about 88% were seen once, and the ten largest hold about 3.9%. Sequenced here: CD4+ or CD8+ T cells sorted from blood, sampled in a trial of the OX40 agonist ivuxolimab. Every receptor here comes from an adult with an advanced solid tumor such as melanoma, head and neck, liver or kidney cancer.

This clone was detected only a few times. The V gene is TRBV5-1, the J gene TRBJ1-1, with 7 positions matching TRBD1. The germline gives CDR1 SGHRS, CDR2 YFSETQ. The CDR3 runs 14 residues. The J segment lost 4 bases and the V segment lost 4 bases, leaving 7 bases of the junction unmatched. CDR3 coding DNA: TGCGCCAGCAGCCCTGGGACAGCGGGCACTGAAGCTTTCTTT. This codes for CASSPGTAGTEAFF.

The chain carries TRBV9 and TRBJ2-7; D gene uncertain. Per germline, CDR1 SGDLS and CDR2 YYNGEE. The CDR3 runs 16 residues. V lost 0 bases and J 5 bases, leaving 18 bases between the germline ends. The CDR3 DNA reads TGTGCCAGCAGCGTAGGGCCATTCCCCTCAAGGCACGAGCAGTACTTC. It encodes CASSVGPFPSRHEQYF.

V is TRBV7-6 and J is TRBJ1-3; D call uncertain. Per germline, CDR1 SGHVS and CDR2 FNYEAQ. This CDR3 contains 12 residues. The CDR3 protein is CGISGSGNTIYF. As DNA, the CDR3 is TGTGGTATTTCGGGCTCTGGAAACACCATATATTTT.

J is TRBJ1-5 and V is TRBV7-9; tentative D call: TRBD1 (5 bases). V lost 5 bases to trimming and J lost 5 bases, with 10 bases between them. Per the germline V gene, CDR1 is SEHNR and CDR2 is FQNEAQ (reference sequence). CDR3 length equals 13 residues. The CDR3 sequence is CASSLQEYQPQHF. The CDR3 region has the DNA TGTGCCAGCAGCCTACAGGAGTATCAGCCCCAGCATTTT.

The gene calls are TRBV11-2 and TRBJ1-6; unclear D gene. There are 17 residues in the CDR3. Trimming left V 5 bases short and J 0 bases short, with 14 bases between. Per germline, CDR1 SGHAT and CDR2 FQNNGV. For the CDR3, the DNA is TGTGCCAGCAGCGTGGTTGTTGCCAGCTCCTATAATTCACCCCTCCACTTT. Protein sequence: CASSVVVASSYNSPLHF. Complete variable domain (other parts from reference TRBV11-2 and TRBJ1-6): EAGVAQSPRYKIIEKRQSVAFWCNPISGHATLYWYQQILGQGPKLLIQFQNNGVVDDSQLPKDRFSAERLKGVDSTLKIQPAKLEDSAVYLCASSVVVASSYNSPLHFGNGTRLTVT.

This clone was observed a handful of times. V gene TRBV6-1 combines with J gene TRBJ2-2; maybe TRBD1 (6 bases). The V gene's germline CDR1 is MNHNS and CDR2 SASEGT. V lost 1 base and J lost 4, with 10 bases in between. The CDR3 totals 15 residues. The CDR3 is CASSEGGRGTGELFF. CDR3 nucleotides: TGTGCCAGCAGTGAAGGGGGCAGGGGCACCGGGGAGCTGTTTTTT.

The chain couples TRBV7-8 to TRBJ1-2; no clear D. Germline V gene lookup returns CDR1 SGHVS and CDR2 FQNEAQ. V lost 5 bases and J lost 7, with 17 bases in between. The CDR3 spans 14 residues. The CDR3 DNA reads TGTGCCAGCAGCCTCCAGCCGGGTGAGGGTGGCTACACCTTC. Protein: CASSLQPGEGGYTF.

The chain uses TRBV28 and TRBJ1-6; D is ambiguous. Germline V lookup: CDR1 MDHEN, CDR2 SYDVKM. V lost 8 bases and J 0 bases, leaving 17 bases between the germline ends. The CDR3 length is 17 residues. The CDR3 nucleotides are TGTGCCAGCCAGTCAACCGGGTCGGTCTCCTATAATTCACCCCTCCACTTT. As protein: CASQSTGSVSYNSPLHF.

This clone was recorded a few times. The chain uses TRBV29-1 and TRBJ2-7; D may be TRBD1 or TRBD2 (5 bases each). This CDR3 is 12 amino acids long. The germline V and J ends were trimmed by 6 bases and 5 bases, with 14 bases remaining between them. Germline assignment: CDR1 SQVTM and CDR2 ANQGSEA. CDR3 coding DNA: TGCAGCGTGGGTGAGGGACCGAACGAGCAGTACTTC. Protein sequence: CSVGEGPNEQYF.

The chain employs TRBV11-1 and TRBJ1-6; no clear D. V was shortened by 3 bases and J by 9 bases, with 9 bases between the two germline ends. Germline V gene lookup returns CDR1 SGHAT and CDR2 FQDESV (reference sequence). The CDR3 has 13 residues. The CDR3 loop is CASSLDPSSPLHF. The DNA of the CDR3 is TGTGCCAGCAGCTTGGACCCATCTTCACCCCTCCACTTT.

The J gene is TRBJ1-1, the V gene TRBV5-6; TRBD1 aligns across 8 bases. The CDR3 is 15 residues long. Germline V lookup: CDR1 SGHDT, CDR2 YYEEEE. Unmatched junction bases numbered 11, after V lost 8 bases and J lost 2 bases. CDR3: CASTLTGATNTEAFF. The CDR3 DNA is TGTGCCAGTACGCTGACAGGGGCAACTAACACTGAAGCTTTCTTT.

The table lists this clone with a few counts. The chain couples TRBV7-2 to TRBJ1-1; a weak D match, TRBD1 (6 bases). Between the trimmed V and J ends, which lost 8 bases and 1 base, there was a span of 11 bases. The CDR3 is 13 residues long. CDR1 and CDR2 from the germline V gene are SGHTA and FQGNSA. CDR3 protein: CASGRQENTEAFF. For the CDR3, the DNA is TGTGCCAGCGGCCGACAGGAGAACACTGAAGCTTTCTTT. Drawing the rest from reference TRBV7-2 and TRBJ1-1, the complete variable domain is GAGVSQSPSNKVTEKGKDVELRCDPISGHTALYWYRQSLGQGLEFLIYFQGNSAPDKSGLPSDRFSAERTGGSVSTLTIQRTQQEDSAVYLCASGRQENTEAFFGQGTRLTVV.

With respect to this clone: Other DNA sequences from this sample encode an identical CDR3 as well. V is TRBV19 and J is TRBJ2-3; the D is unclear. The V end lost 3 bases, the J end lost 3 bases, and 7 bases lay between the germline ends. This CDR3 has 13 amino acids. Germline-derived CDR1 and CDR2 are LNHDA and SQIVND (reference sequence). The chain's CDR3 is CASSIQGTDTQYF. CDR3 bases: TGTGCCAGTAGTATTCAAGGAACAGATACGCAGTATTTT.

DNA of the CDR3: TGTGCCAGCAGCCAGGTTACAGGGGCTGGAAACACCATATATTTT. It specifies CASSQVTGAGNTIYF. The genes are TRBV4-2 and TRBJ1-3, with TRBD1 identical over 7 bases. Per germline, CDR1 LGHNA and CDR2 YNFKEQ. This CDR3 has 15 amino acids. V gave up 3 bases and J gave up 2 bases; unmatched junction bases: 4.

This rearrangement joins TRBV5-1 to TRBJ2-2; D gene uncertain. Germline CDR1 reads SGHRS; CDR2 reads YFSETQ. This CDR3 has 13 amino acids. The germline V and J ends were trimmed by 2 bases and 4 bases, with 6 bases remaining between them. DNA of the CDR3: TGCGCCAGCAGCTTATCCCTCACCGGGGAGCTGTTTTTT. This sequence encodes CASSLSLTGELFF. The entire variable domain, with the rest obtained from reference TRBV5-1 and TRBJ2-2, is as follows: KAGVTQTPRYLIKTRGQQVTLSCSPISGHRSVSWYQQTPGQGLQFLFEYFSETQRNKGNFPGRFSGRQFSNSRSEMNVSTLELGDSALYLCASSLSLTGELFFGEGSRLTVL.